This TCR beta chain was captured by sequencing in a study of patients and donors after allogeneic stem cell transplantation. One entry per CDR3 protein results from TCRdb running MiXCR on the RT-PCR reads. This table holds about 87,000 distinct CDR3 sequences, 5% found once. This clonotype was detected ten times or more. The germline gives CDR1 LNHNV, CDR2 YYDKDF (reference sequence). V lost 0 bases and J 7 bases, leaving 7 bases between the germline ends. This CDR3 comprises 13 residues. Sequences were obtained from blood, either unsorted or a sorted T cell fraction (not recorded which). The source of this sequence is a human donor who was either an allogeneic HSCT recipient or a stem cell or donor lymphocyte infusion donor (not recorded which). It is not recorded whose cells these are; they may come from a transplant donor. The chain couples TRBV15 to TRBJ1-5, with D unresolved. The CDR3 DNA reads as TGTGCCACCAGCAGAGATCCAGACCAGCCCCAGCATTTT. Translating gives CATSRDPDQPQHF.